The 29 T cell receptor beta chains given below trace back to one sample, sequenced in a study of blood T cell repertoires in COVID-19. Profiled with immunoSEQ multiplex PCR; TCRdb holds only in-frame clones, not every one. The sample shows about 240,000 clones, roughly 85% of them seen only once. Sequencing used peripheral blood. All receptors come from a woman between 18 and 30 years old with acute or convalescent COVID-19.

The chain links TRBV7-2 to TRBJ1-1; D call uncertain. The CDR3 has 11 amino acids. CDR1 is SGHTA and CDR2 is FQGNSA in the germline V gene. Trimming shortened V by 5 bases and J by 6 bases, and 7 bases separated the two germline ends. The DNA for the CDR3 is TGTGCCAGCAGCCCCTTAGCTGAAGCTTTCTTT. Translated: CASSPLAEAFF. Drawing the rest from reference TRBV7-2 and TRBJ1-1, the complete variable domain is GAGVSQSPSNKVTEKGKDVELRCDPISGHTALYWYRQSLGQGLEFLIYFQGNSAPDKSGLPSDRFSAERTGGSVSTLTIQRTQQEDSAVYLCASSPLAEAFFGQGTRLTVV.

This clone has a count of ten or more. The J gene is TRBJ2-1, the V gene TRBV5-8, with 10 bases aligning to TRBD2. The ends lost 0 bases at V and 4 bases at J; junction bases unmatched: 10. Germline-derived CDR1 and CDR2 are SGHTS and YDEGEE. The CDR3 contains 18 residues. This CDR3 reads CASSLAAPGTSEYNEQFF. As DNA, the CDR3 is TGTGCCAGCAGCTTGGCGGCCCCCGGGACTAGCGAATACAATGAGCAGTTCTTC.

The V and J genes are TRBV30 and TRBJ2-7; 10 bases are a match to TRBD2. The ends lost 4 bases at V and 3 bases at J; junction bases unmatched: 6. CDR1 is GTSNPN, CDR2 SVGIG, per germline (reference sequence). The CDR3 spans 14 residues. This CDR3 is CAWIWGTSVYEQYF. The CDR3 coding sequence is TGTGCCTGGATATGGGGGACTAGCGTCTACGAGCAGTACTTC.

J is TRBJ1-2 and V is TRBV7-6; TRBD1 is a possible D gene (6 bases). V was pared by 5 bases and J by 4 bases, with 20 bases between. CDR3 length: 16 residues. Germline V gene sequence: CDR1 SGHVS, CDR2 FNYEAQ. The CDR3 is CASSPRPGGAGYGYTF. For the CDR3, the DNA is TGTGCCAGCAGCCCCAGGCCGGGGGGGGCAGGCTATGGCTACACCTTC.

The rearrangement links TRBV10-2 to TRBJ2-4; TRBD2 agrees at 7 bases. Germline loops: CDR1 WSHSY, CDR2 SAAADI. Trimming took 6 bases from V and 9 from J; bases not matched to a gene: 8. This CDR3 is built from 13 residues. The CDR3 spells CASSTGTNGIQYF. CDR3 nucleotide sequence: TGCGCCAGCAGCACCGGGACTAATGGCATTCAGTACTTC.

The genes are TRBV4-3 and TRBJ2-3; 13 positions match TRBD2. This CDR3 region has 18 residues. Unmatched junction bases numbered 3, after V lost 0 bases and J lost 0 bases. Germline assignment: CDR1 LGHNA and CDR2 YSLEER. This CDR3 is CASSQELGLAGSTDTQYF. CDR3 in DNA: TGCGCCAGCAGCCAAGAACTGGGACTAGCGGGGAGCACAGATACGCAGTATTTT.

The genes are TRBV5-1 and TRBJ2-2; no clear D gene. Germline V gene sequence: CDR1 SGHRS, CDR2 YFSETQ. V was pared by 0 bases and J by 0 bases, with 9 bases between. The CDR3 runs to 16 residues. DNA for the CDR3: TGCGCCAGCAGCTTGGAGCCAGCGTCGAACACCGGGGAGCTGTTTTTT. Its protein is CASSLEPASNTGELFF.

This rearrangement joins TRBV4-2 to TRBJ2-5; D may be TRBD1 (7 bases). V shed 0 bases and J shed 5 bases, with 22 bases lying between them. Per germline, CDR1 LGHNA and CDR2 YNFKEQ. The length of the CDR3 is 18 residues. The CDR3 DNA sequence: TGTGCCAGCAGCCAAGATGGGTATCCAGGGGGGTCGGGCGAGACCCAGTACTTC. Protein product: CASSQDGYPGGSGETQYF.

The V call is TRBV9, the J call TRBJ1-3, with D hard to call. V was trimmed by 2 bases and J by 0 bases, leaving 6 bases between them. CDR1 is SGDLS, CDR2 YYNGEE, per germline. CDR3 length: 14 residues. The CDR3 sequence: CASSVLPSGNTIYF. In nucleotides, the CDR3 is TGTGCCAGCAGCGTCCTTCCCTCTGGAAACACCATATATTTT.

This chain connects TRBV7-8 to TRBJ2-1; D possibly corresponds to TRBD2 (6 bases). Germline V gene lookup returns CDR1 SGHVS and CDR2 FQNEAQ. The germline V and J ends were trimmed by 6 bases and 7 bases, with 13 bases remaining between them. The CDR3 sequence is 13 residues long. The CDR3 spells CASRLGGLNEQFF. In nucleotides, the CDR3 is TGTGCCAGCAGGCTGGGGGGTCTGAATGAGCAGTTCTTC.

This chain uses TRBV27 with TRBJ2-7; no reliable D call. Looked up from germline, CDR1 is MNHEY and CDR2 is SMNVEV (reference sequence). The CDR3 consists of 13 residues. The ends were cut back, 6 bases at V and 4 bases at J, with 13 bases in the middle. CDR3 residues: CASSYSTRYEQYF. CDR3 in DNA: TGTGCCAGCAGCTACAGTACCCGGTACGAGCAGTACTTC.

The chain combines TRBV7-6 with TRBJ2-6, with 7 bases fitting TRBD1. With V trimmed by 5 bases and J by 0 bases, 13 bases remained unmatched. Per germline, CDR1 SGHVS and CDR2 FNYEAQ. The CDR3 runs 19 residues. In DNA, the CDR3 is TGTGCCAGCAGCCCCCAGGGACAGCAAGACGGCTCTGGGGCCAACGTCCTGACTTTC. Translation: CASSPQGQQDGSGANVLTF.

This clone was counted once. This sequence joins TRBV3-1 (or the pseudogene TRBV3-2) and TRBJ2-5, with D possibly matching TRBD1 (5 bases). With 1 base removed from V and 0 bases from J, the gap between germline ends came to 12 bases. CDR3 length equals 16 residues. The germline gives CDR1 LGHDT, CDR2 YNNKEL (reference sequence). The CDR3 protein is CASSQAIQGNQETQYF. CDR3 DNA: TGTGCCAGCAGCCAAGCGATTCAGGGAAACCAAGAGACCCAGTACTTC.

This chain connects TRBV19 to TRBJ2-7, with 7 bases lining up with TRBD2. The J segment lost 4 bases and the V segment lost 8 bases, leaving 14 bases of the junction unmatched. This CDR3 comprises 15 residues. Germline values: CDR1 LNHDA, CDR2 SQIVND (reference sequence). CDR3 region: CASGGVASGGYEQYF. In nucleotides, the CDR3 is TGTGCCAGTGGGGGTGTGGCTAGCGGAGGGTACGAGCAGTACTTC.

The J gene is TRBJ2-7, the V gene TRBV28; D is perhaps TRBD1 (6 bases). Between the trimmed V and J ends, which lost 4 bases and 2 bases, there was a span of 21 bases. Looked up from germline, CDR1 is MDHEN and CDR2 is SYDVKM. This CDR3 region has 17 residues. CDR3 protein: CASSWSMGRGATYEQYF. The CDR3 DNA reads as TGTGCCAGCAGTTGGTCTATGGGCAGGGGCGCTACCTACGAGCAGTACTTC.

This chain connects TRBV27 to TRBJ2-1; 10 positions match TRBD2. The germline gives CDR1 MNHEY, CDR2 SMNVEV (reference sequence). The CDR3 spans 15 residues. The junction had 9 bases not matched to a gene; V was cut back by 5 bases and J by 8 bases. The CDR3 loop reads CASSSRSSGRDEQFF. The CDR3 coding sequence is TGTGCCAGCAGTAGCCGTTCTAGCGGGAGAGATGAGCAGTTCTTC.

The rearrangement joins TRBV6-5 to TRBJ1-4; D gene ambiguous. The germline CDR1 and CDR2 sequences are MNHEY and SVGAGI. Trimming pared 7 bases from V and 0 bases from J, leaving 9 bases between. The CDR3 loop spans 14 amino acids. Here the CDR3 reads CASKARATNEKLFF. In nucleotides, the CDR3 is TGTGCCAGCAAGGCCCGGGCAACTAATGAAAAACTGTTTTTT.

Only a few counts were recorded for this clone. The V gene is TRBV5-6, the J gene TRBJ1-1; 7 bases line up with TRBD1. Germline CDR1 SGHDT, CDR2 YYEEEE. The CDR3 contains 15 residues. The trim removed 0 bases at V and 5 bases at J, leaving 7 bases unmatched. The CDR3 loop is CASSLGGQLYTEAFF. The CDR3, as DNA: TGTGCCAGCAGCTTGGGGGGACAGCTATATACTGAAGCTTTCTTT.

This chain connects TRBV30 to TRBJ2-4, with 9 nucleotides matching TRBD1. The V gene end was trimmed by 0 bases and the J gene end by 1 base; junction bases not matched to a gene: 10. The CDR3 totals 18 residues. Germline V gives CDR1 GTSNPN, CDR2 SVGIG (reference sequence). Here the CDR3 DNA reads TGTGCCTGGAGTGTACCAATGTTTGACAGGGGGGCCAAAAACATTCAGTACTTC. This encodes CAWSVPMFDRGAKNIQYF.

The V and J genes are TRBV20-1 and TRBJ1-2, with D unclear. The CDR3 sequence is 10 residues long. Germline V gene sequence: CDR1 DFQATT, CDR2 SNEGSKA (reference sequence). Here the CDR3 reads CASSVYGYTF. Written as DNA, the CDR3 is TGCGCCTCGTCGGTATATGGCTACACCTTC.

This clone was found a few times. The chain employs TRBV7-8 and TRBJ1-3; 8 bases match TRBD1. Trimming removed 5 bases from V and 4 bases from J; junction bases left unmatched: 7. The germline CDR1 and CDR2 sequences are SGHVS and FQNEAQ. The CDR3 runs 15 residues. The CDR3 sequence is CASSDMQGAGNTIYF. In nucleotides, the CDR3 is TGTGCCAGCAGCGATATGCAGGGGGCAGGAAACACCATATATTTT.

The chain links TRBV16 to TRBJ1-4; 11 nucleotides agree with TRBD1. The length of the CDR3 is 14 residues. J lost 8 bases, V lost 2 bases, and 1 base had no gene match. Germline lookup yields CDR1 KGHSY and CDR2 FQNENV. Here the CDR3 reads CASSQGTGGEKLFF. In nucleotides, the CDR3 is TGTGCCAGCAGCCAAGGGACAGGGGGAGAAAAACTGTTTTTT. Combining the CDR3 with reference TRBV16 and TRBJ1-4 gives the whole variable domain GEEVAQTPKHLVRGEGQKAKLYCAPIKGHSYVFWYQQVLKNEFKFLISFQNENVFDETGMPKERFSAKCLPNSPCSLEIQATKLEDSAVYFCASSQGTGGEKLFFGSGTQLSVL.

Note on this clone: One junction end does not reproduce the germline sequence, and a read error may be involved. The V call is TRBV2, the J call TRBJ2-1, with 14 bases lining up with TRBD2. There are 23 residues in the CDR3. Germline V gene sequence: CDR1 SNHLY, CDR2 FYNNEI. CDR3 loop: CARGGGGPETSGRAIGLINEQFF. CDR3 in DNA: TGCGCCCGCGGTGGGGGGGGGCCCGAGACTAGCGGGAGGGCCATCGGTCTTATCAATGAGCAGTTCTTC. The entire variable domain, with the rest obtained from reference TRBV2 and TRBJ2-1, is as follows: EPEVTQTPSHQVTQMGQEVILRCVPISNHLYFYWYRQILGQKVEFLVSFYNNEISEKSEIFDDQFSVERPDGSNFTLKIRSTKLEDSAMYFCARGGGGPETSGRAIGLINEQFFGPGTRLTVL.

The CDR3 DNA reads TGTGCCAGTCGACTGAGGGGAGCGGGAGGCACCTACGAGCAGTACTTC. It yields the protein CASRLRGAGGTYEQYF. This chain uses TRBV19 with TRBJ2-7, with 9 bases aligning to TRBD2. The CDR3 extends over 16 amino acids. J lost 2 bases, V lost 8 bases, and 13 bases had no gene match. Germline V lookup: CDR1 LNHDA, CDR2 SQIVND (reference sequence).

The rearrangement links TRBV15 to TRBJ2-2; D may be TRBD2 (6 bases). Per the germline V gene, CDR1 is LNHNV and CDR2 is YYDKDF (reference sequence). The CDR3 spans 17 residues. With 0 bases removed from V and 1 base from J, the gap between germline ends came to 12 bases. The CDR3 region is CATSRDRGTRNTGELFF. The CDR3 region has the DNA TGTGCCACCAGCAGAGATCGGGGGACCCGGAACACCGGGGAGCTGTTTTTT.

This chain links TRBV7-6 with TRBJ1-4; 7 positions match TRBD1. Trimming took 4 bases from V and 4 from J; bases not matched to a gene: 6. CDR3 length: 15 amino acids. Germline assignment: CDR1 SGHVS and CDR2 FNYEAQ. CDR3 residues: CASSSQQGFNEKLFF. The CDR3 DNA reads TGTGCCAGCAGCTCCCAACAGGGGTTTAATGAAAAACTGTTTTTT.

This rearrangement joins TRBV20-1 to TRBJ2-7; 7 bases agree with TRBD2. Germline lookup yields CDR1 DFQATT and CDR2 SNEGSKA (reference sequence). This CDR3 contains 11 residues. Trimming removed 7 bases from V and 2 bases from J; junction bases left unmatched: 2. The CDR3 region is CSGGGTYEQYF. In DNA form, the CDR3 reads TGCAGTGGGGGGGGGACCTACGAGCAGTACTTC.

This clone occurred a few times. This chain uses TRBV29-1 with TRBJ2-7; tentatively, D is TRBD1 (5 bases). CDR3 size: 11 residues. Germline values: CDR1 SQVTM, CDR2 ANQGSEA. V lost 6 bases to trimming and J lost 3 bases, with 9 bases between them. CDR3 amino acids: CSVGQYYEQYF. The CDR3 DNA is TGCAGCGTGGGGCAGTACTACGAGCAGTACTTC.

This sequence joins TRBV27 and TRBJ2-7, with D tentatively TRBD2 (6 bases). The CDR3 has 15 amino acids. V dropped 3 bases and J dropped 2 bases, with 14 bases sitting between them. Germline V CDR1 and CDR2: MNHEY, SMNVEV (reference sequence). CDR3 residues: CASSFMGLATYEQYF. CDR3 sequence (DNA): TGTGCCAGCAGTTTCATGGGACTGGCTACCTACGAGCAGTACTTC.